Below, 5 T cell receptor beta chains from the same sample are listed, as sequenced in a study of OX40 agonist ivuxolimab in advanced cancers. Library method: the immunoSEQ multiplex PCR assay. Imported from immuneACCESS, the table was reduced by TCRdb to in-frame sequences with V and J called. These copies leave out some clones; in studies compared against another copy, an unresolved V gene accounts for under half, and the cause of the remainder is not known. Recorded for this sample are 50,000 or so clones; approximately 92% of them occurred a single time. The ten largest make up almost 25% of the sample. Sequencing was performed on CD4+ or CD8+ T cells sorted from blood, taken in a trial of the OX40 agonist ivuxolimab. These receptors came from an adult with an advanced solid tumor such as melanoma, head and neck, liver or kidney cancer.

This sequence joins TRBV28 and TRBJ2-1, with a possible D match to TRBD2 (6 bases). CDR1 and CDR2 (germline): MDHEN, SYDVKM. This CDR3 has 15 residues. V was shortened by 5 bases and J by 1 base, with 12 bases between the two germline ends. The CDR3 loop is CASSLGSGSYNEQFF. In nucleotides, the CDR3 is TGTGCCAGCAGTCTCGGGAGTGGGTCCTACAATGAGCAGTTCTTC.

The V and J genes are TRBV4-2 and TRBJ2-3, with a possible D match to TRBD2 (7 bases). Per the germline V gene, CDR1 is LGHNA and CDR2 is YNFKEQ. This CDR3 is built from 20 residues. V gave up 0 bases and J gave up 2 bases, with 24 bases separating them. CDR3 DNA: TGTGCCAGCAGCCAAGAACTGGGGGGGGCCCGCTATGACCTCACAGATACGCAGTATTTT. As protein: CASSQELGGARYDLTDTQYF.

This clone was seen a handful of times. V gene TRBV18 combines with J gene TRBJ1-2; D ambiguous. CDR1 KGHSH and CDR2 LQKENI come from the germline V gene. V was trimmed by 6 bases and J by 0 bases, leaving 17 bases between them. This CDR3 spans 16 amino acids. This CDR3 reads CASSLFRRPPNYGYTF. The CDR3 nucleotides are TGTGCCAGCTCGCTTTTCCGACGTCCTCCTAACTATGGCTACACCTTC.

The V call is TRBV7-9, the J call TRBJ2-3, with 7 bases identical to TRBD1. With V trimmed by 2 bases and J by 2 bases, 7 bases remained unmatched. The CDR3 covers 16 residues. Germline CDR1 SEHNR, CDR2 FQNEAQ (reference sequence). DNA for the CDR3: TGTGCCAGCAGCTTATTCCGGGACAGCTCCACAGATACGCAGTATTTT. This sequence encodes CASSLFRDSSTDTQYF.

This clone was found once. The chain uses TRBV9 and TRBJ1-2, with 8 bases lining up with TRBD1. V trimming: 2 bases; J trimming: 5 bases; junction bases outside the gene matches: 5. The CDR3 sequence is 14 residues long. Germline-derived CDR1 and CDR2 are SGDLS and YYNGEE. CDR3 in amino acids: CASSVAGGAYGYTF. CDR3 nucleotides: TGTGCCAGCAGCGTCGCAGGGGGCGCTTATGGCTACACCTTC.